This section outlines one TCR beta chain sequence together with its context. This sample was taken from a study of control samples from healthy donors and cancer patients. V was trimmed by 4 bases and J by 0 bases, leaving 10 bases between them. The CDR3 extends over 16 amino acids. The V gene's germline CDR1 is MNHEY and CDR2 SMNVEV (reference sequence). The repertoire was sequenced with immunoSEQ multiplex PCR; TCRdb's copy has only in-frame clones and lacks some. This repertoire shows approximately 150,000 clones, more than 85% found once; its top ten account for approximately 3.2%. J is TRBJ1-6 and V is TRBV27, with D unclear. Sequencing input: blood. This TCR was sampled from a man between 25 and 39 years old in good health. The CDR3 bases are TGTGCCAGCAGTTCTCTAGGGAGCTCCTATAATTCACCCCTCCACTTT. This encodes CASSSLGSSYNSPLHF.